This T cell receptor beta chain stems from a study of T cells in Graves' hyperthyroidism and ophthalmopathy. RNA transcripts served as the template for amplifying TCR beta CDR3 regions. When the TCR CDR3 underwent first-round RT-PCR, the HTBI primer set was used. TCRdb fed the multiplex PCR reads into MiXCR, producing one record per CDR3 protein. Found here are some 770,000 distinct CDR3 sequences, roughly 15% of them singletons; the top ten hold 8.4%. This clonotype was seen repeatedly, ten times or more. The CDR3 loop spans 13 amino acids. Trimming pared 10 bases from V and 7 bases from J, leaving 17 bases between. CDR1 is SNHLY, CDR2 FYNNEI, per germline.

The sequence was collected from a man aged 18 to 29 with Graves' hyperthyroidism. J is TRBJ2-1 and V is TRBV2; D is undetermined. Sequenced sample: blood. The CDR3 DNA sequence: TGTGCCACTGATGATCCCCTAGGAAATGAGCAGTTCTTC. It encodes CATDDPLGNEQFF. The full variable domain, completed using reference TRBV2 and TRBJ2-1, is EPEVTQTPSHQVTQMGQEVILRCVPISNHLYFYWYRQILGQKVEFLVSFYNNEISEKSEIFDDQFSVERPDGSNFTLKIRSTKLEDSAMYFCATDDPLGNEQFFGPGTRLTVL.